A single sample gave rise to the 32 T cell receptor beta chains below, sequenced in a study of CD8+CD57+ T cells in acquired aplastic anemia. CD8+CD57+ cell expansion had been shown by flow cytometry in patients chosen for sequencing. TCR beta VDJ combinations and CDR3 sequences were profiled from genomic DNA. One entry per CDR3 protein, called by TCRdb with MiXCR from the reads. In the table there are about half a million distinct CDR3 sequences, around 30% of which are singletons. The sample was sorted CD4+, CD8+, or CD8+CD57+ T cells (not recorded which) from PBMCs. All receptors derive from a human donor with aplastic anemia.

This clonotype came up a few times. CDR3 amino acids: CASRPGQEGEQYF. CDR3 sequence (DNA): TGTGCCAGCAGACCCGGACAGGAAGGCGAGCAGTACTTC. This chain connects TRBV10-3 to TRBJ2-7; TRBD1 matches 7 bases. Losses at the gene ends were 10 bases for V and 6 bases for J; bases not matched to a gene: 12. The CDR3 length is 13 residues. Germline V gene sequence: CDR1 ENHRY, CDR2 SYGVKD.

This clonotype was recorded at least ten times. The chain employs TRBV2 and TRBJ2-7; TRBD1 is a possible D gene (5 bases). The CDR3 is 14 amino acids. The ends were cut back, 2 bases at V and 3 bases at J, with 11 bases in the middle. The V gene's germline CDR1 is SNHLY and CDR2 FYNNEI. The CDR3 loop is CASSEQGKRYEQYF. CDR3 nucleotides: TGTGCCAGCAGTGAACAGGGAAAACGCTACGAGCAGTACTTC.

This clonotype was observed a few times. The rearrangement joins TRBV9 to TRBJ1-2, with 9 bases fitting TRBD1. This CDR3 has 15 residues. The germline gives CDR1 SGDLS, CDR2 YYNGEE. With V trimmed by 0 bases and J by 3 bases, 3 bases remained unmatched. The DNA for the CDR3 is TGTGCCAGCAGCGTAGGACAGGGGGTGGACTATGGCTACACCTTC. Translated: CASSVGQGVDYGYTF.

This clonotype was observed a few times. The chain carries TRBV13 and TRBJ2-3; 8 nucleotides align to TRBD2. The germline V gene encodes CDR1 PRHDT and CDR2 FYEKMQ (reference sequence). The CDR3 covers 14 residues. With 1 base clipped from V and 8 bases from J, the junction kept 5 bases outside the gene matches. CDR3 amino acids: CASSLAGGPGTQYF. DNA of the CDR3: TGTGCCAGCAGCTTAGCGGGGGGGCCAGGTACGCAGTATTTT. The full variable domain, in which reference TRBV13 and TRBJ2-3 provide the parts outside the CDR3, is AAGVIQSPRHLIKEKRETATLKCYPIPRHDTVYWYQQGPGQDPQFLISFYEKMQSDKGSIPDRFSAQQFSDYHSELNMSSLELGDSALYFCASSLAGGPGTQYFGPGTRLTVL.

The chain has TRBV7-3 and TRBJ2-1, with 13 nucleotides matching TRBD2. The junction had 3 bases not matched to a gene; V was cut back by 5 bases and J by 8 bases. The CDR3 length is 14 residues. Germline CDR1 is SGHTA and CDR2 is FQGTGA. This CDR3 reads CASSPGLAGDEQFF. CDR3 DNA sequence: TGTGCCAGCAGCCCCGGACTAGCGGGAGATGAGCAGTTCTTC.

This clonotype was observed many times. This chain uses TRBV15 with TRBJ2-7; 8 nucleotides line up with TRBD2. The CDR3 is 17 residues long. CDR1 and CDR2 (germline): LNHNV, YYDKDF (reference sequence). The trim removed 0 bases at V and 0 bases at J, leaving 7 bases unmatched. The CDR3 loop is CATSRDPGGGSSYEQYF. In nucleotides, the CDR3 is TGTGCCACCAGCAGAGACCCGGGGGGGGGGAGCTCCTACGAGCAGTACTTC. The full variable domain, completed using reference TRBV15 and TRBJ2-7, is DAMVIQNPRYQVTQFGKPVTLSCSQTLNHNVMYWYQQKSSQAPKLLFHYYDKDFNNEADTPDNFQSRRPNTSFCFLDIRSPGLGDTAMYLCATSRDPGGGSSYEQYFGPGTRLTVT.

The V call is TRBV10-3, the J call TRBJ2-7, with D perhaps matching TRBD1 or TRBD2 (5 bases each). Trimming took off 2 bases at V and 6 bases at J, with 14 bases between the two ends. The germline V gene has CDR1 ENHRY and CDR2 SYGVKD. This CDR3 comprises 14 residues. This CDR3 is CAISERWGAGEQYF. CDR3 sequence (DNA): TGTGCCATCAGTGAGCGCTGGGGCGCGGGCGAGCAGTACTTC.

Comment on this clonotype: The junction does not match germline at one end; this may be a read error. The rearrangement joins TRBV5-3 to TRBJ2-7, with D unclear. TRBV5-3 is an ORF, with its function uncertain. CDR3 size: 11 residues. This CDR3 reads CASSFQSEQYF. The DNA of the CDR3 is TGTGCCAGCAGCTTTCAATCCGAGCAGTACTTC.

V and J are TRBV5-1 and TRBJ2-1; no clear D. Germline V gene data show CDR1 as SGHRS and CDR2 as YFSETQ. The V end lost 4 bases, the J end lost 1 base, and 6 bases lay between the germline ends. The CDR3 contains 13 residues. CDR3 protein: CASSTESYNEQFF. For the CDR3, the DNA is TGCGCCAGCAGCACGGAGTCCTACAATGAGCAGTTCTTC.

This clonotype was counted a few times. The chain is built from TRBV4-3 and TRBJ1-1; TRBD1 matches 9 bases. The CDR3 loop spans 15 amino acids. Unmatched junction bases numbered 0, after V lost 0 bases and J lost 1 base. Germline-derived CDR1 and CDR2 are LGHNA and YSLEER. In DNA form, the CDR3 reads TGCGCCAGCAGCCAAGAGGGACAGGGGAACACTGAAGCTTTCTTT. It codes for CASSQEGQGNTEAFF.

This chain links TRBV24-1 with TRBJ2-1; 8 bases align to TRBD1. Germline V gene sequence: CDR1 KGHDR, CDR2 SFDVKD. V dropped 4 bases and J dropped 12; count of bases not matched to a gene: 4. This CDR3 spans 12 amino acids. Written as DNA, the CDR3 is TGTGCCACCAGTGAAACTGGGACAGGGCAGTTCTTC. Its translation is CATSETGTGQFF.

The chain uses TRBV12-3 or TRBV12-4 and TRBJ2-1, with D perhaps matching TRBD2 (7 bases). The CDR3 runs to 14 residues. The V and J ends lost 5 bases and 5 bases respectively, with 13 bases between them. CDR3 coding DNA: TGTGCCAGCAGTGAGGGGGGGAAGGACAATGAGCAGTTCTTC. It translates to CASSEGGKDNEQFF.

This clonotype was detected only once. The V gene is TRBV14, the J gene TRBJ2-1; D possibly matches TRBD1 or TRBD2 (5 bases each). The CDR3 totals 14 residues. The V and J ends lost 5 bases and 5 bases respectively, with 13 bases between them. The germline V gene encodes CDR1 SGHDN and CDR2 FVKESK. The CDR3 reads CASSSQGPDNEQFF. The CDR3 DNA follows: TGTGCCAGCAGCTCTCAGGGACCCGACAATGAGCAGTTCTTC.

V and J are TRBV5-8 and TRBJ2-7, with 7 bases fitting TRBD2. Trimming took 3 bases from V and 7 from J; bases not matched to a gene: 10. The CDR3 consists of 14 residues. CDR1 SGHTS and CDR2 YDEGEE come from the germline V gene. The CDR3 region is CASSSQTTGGEQYF. The CDR3 DNA follows: TGTGCCAGCAGCTCACAAACTACCGGGGGGGAGCAGTACTTC.

This clonotype was detected many times. The chain has TRBV19 and TRBJ2-5, with 7 bases that match TRBD1. The germline V gene has CDR1 LNHDA and CDR2 SQIVND (reference sequence). The V segment lost 6 bases and the J segment 2 bases; nucleotides outside the gene matches: 6. This CDR3 has 14 residues. CDR3 residues: CASRPDRTQETQYF. DNA for the CDR3: TGTGCCAGTAGGCCGGACAGGACGCAAGAGACCCAGTACTTC.

J is TRBJ1-6 and V is TRBV9; maybe TRBD1 (5 bases). Germline values: CDR1 SGDLS, CDR2 YYNGEE. V was clipped by 4 bases and J by 0 bases, with 17 bases between them. There are 18 residues in the CDR3. The CDR3 nucleotides are TGTGCCAGCAGCCCAAAACCTGCAGGGTACTCCTATAATTCACCCCTCCACTTT. Translating gives CASSPKPAGYSYNSPLHF.

V gene TRBV12-3 or TRBV12-4 combines with J gene TRBJ1-6; D uncertain. This CDR3 region has 16 residues. V dropped 3 bases and J dropped 7 bases, with 16 bases sitting between them. The CDR3 here is CASSFAGPSNNSPLHF. The CDR3 DNA follows: TGTGCCAGCAGTTTCGCCGGGCCCTCGAACAATTCACCCCTCCACTTT.

This clonotype was counted at least ten times. The CDR3 bases are TGCAGTGCCACGGGGGGGGCTCGAGGGAACACTGAAGCTTTCTTT. Amino acids: CSATGGARGNTEAFF. The chain uses TRBV20-1 and TRBJ1-1; a weak D match, TRBD1 (6 bases). The CDR3 covers 15 residues. The germline V and J ends were trimmed by 6 bases and 1 base, with 18 bases remaining between them. Germline lookup yields CDR1 DFQATT and CDR2 SNEGSKA (reference sequence).

The V and J genes are TRBV24-1 and TRBJ2-1, with D perhaps being TRBD1 or TRBD2 (5 bases each). The CDR3 loop spans 15 amino acids. V lost 8 bases to trimming and J lost 7 bases, with 20 bases between them. Germline V gives CDR1 KGHDR, CDR2 SFDVKD. In DNA, the CDR3 is TGTGCCACCACCTTAGGGACCACTCGTGGGAATGAGCAGTTCTTC. Amino acids: CATTLGTTRGNEQFF.

In its sample, this clonotype was seen many times. This rearrangement joins TRBV9 to TRBJ2-1; D not resolved. Germline-derived CDR1 and CDR2 are SGDLS and YYNGEE. Trimming pared 2 bases from V and 4 bases from J, leaving 4 bases between. CDR3 length equals 12 residues. The CDR3 loop reads CASSVEYNEQFF. For the CDR3, the DNA is TGTGCCAGCAGCGTGGAGTACAATGAGCAGTTCTTC.

The chain is built from TRBV6-1 and TRBJ1-2; D might be TRBD1 (6 bases). The V and J ends lost 6 bases and 4 bases respectively, with 12 bases between them. The germline gives CDR1 MNHNS, CDR2 SASEGT. The CDR3 length is 13 residues. In DNA, the CDR3 is TGTGCCAGCAGGCCGGACAGCCTCTATGGCTACACCTTC. This translates into CASRPDSLYGYTF.

At least ten counts were recorded for this clonotype. The chain employs TRBV7-2 and TRBJ1-2; a weak D match, TRBD1 (5 bases). Germline CDR1 and CDR2: SGHTA and FQGNSA. The CDR3 totals 13 residues. V was shortened by 1 base and J by 6 bases, with 9 bases between the two germline ends. The CDR3 region has the DNA TGTGCCAGCAGCTTAGGGGAGGGGAATGGCTACACCTTC. Protein: CASSLGEGNGYTF. The full variable domain, rest sourced from reference TRBV7-2 and TRBJ1-2, is GAGVSQSPSNKVTEKGKDVELRCDPISGHTALYWYRQSLGQGLEFLIYFQGNSAPDKSGLPSDRFSAERTGGSVSTLTIQRTQQEDSAVYLCASSLGEGNGYTFGSGTRLTVV.

Many counts were recorded for this clonotype. Written as DNA, the CDR3 is TGTGCCACCAGTGAGGCCGGGACACTGAATGAGCAGTTCTTC. This translates into CATSEAGTLNEQFF. V gene TRBV24-1 combines with J gene TRBJ2-1; D may be TRBD1 (6 bases). Germline-derived CDR1 and CDR2 are KGHDR and SFDVKD. This CDR3 contains 14 residues. The germline V and J ends were trimmed by 4 bases and 7 bases, with 13 bases remaining between them.

The chain has TRBV19 and TRBJ2-7; 9 nucleotides agree with TRBD1. Germline CDR1 LNHDA, CDR2 SQIVND (reference sequence). There are 14 residues in the CDR3. Germline trimming cut 4 bases from V and 5 bases from J; bases unmatched to any gene: 6. The CDR3 here is CASSTWDRADEQYF. CDR3 nucleotide sequence: TGTGCCAGTAGTACCTGGGACAGGGCCGACGAGCAGTACTTC.

This clonotype was seen repeatedly, ten times or more. This rearrangement joins TRBV20-1 to TRBJ2-7; no firm D call. The CDR3 spans 12 residues. Trimming shortened V by 4 bases and J by 5 bases, and 12 bases separated the two germline ends. CDR1 DFQATT and CDR2 SNEGSKA come from the germline V gene (reference sequence). CDR3 bases: TGCAGTGCTATCCCGCATACCCACGAGCAGTACTTC. Its translation is CSAIPHTHEQYF.

Many counts were recorded for this clonotype. This chain connects TRBV10-2 to TRBJ2-7; 7 bases align to TRBD2. This CDR3 comprises 12 residues. The ends lost 2 bases at V and 12 bases at J; junction bases unmatched: 7. Germline values: CDR1 WSHSY, CDR2 SAAADI. The CDR3 sequence is CASSEGLGGPYF. CDR3 DNA sequence: TGCGCCAGCAGTGAGGGACTAGGTGGGCCGTACTTC.

This chain connects TRBV24-1 to TRBJ2-7; 10 bases are a match to TRBD1. The DNA end is a closer match to TRBJ2-5, so the J assignment may be wrong. The germline CDR1 and CDR2 sequences are KGHDR and SFDVKD. The CDR3 sequence is 17 residues long. CDR3 residues: CATSDPTGTGAFETQYF. The CDR3 bases are TGTGCCACCAGTGATCCCACCGGGACAGGGGCCTTTGAGACCCAGTACTTC.

This clonotype was counted many times. This chain connects TRBV7-2 to TRBJ2-7; 11 positions agree with TRBD2. The V gene's germline CDR1 is SGHTA and CDR2 FQGNSA. The CDR3 contains 16 residues. Unmatched junction bases numbered 2, after V lost 0 bases and J lost 1 base. Here the CDR3 reads CASSLAGTSGSYEQYF. The CDR3 nucleotides read TGTGCCAGCAGCTTAGCGGGGACTAGCGGATCCTACGAGCAGTACTTC.

V and J are TRBV12-3 or TRBV12-4 and TRBJ2-1; weak D call: TRBD2 (6 bases). The CDR3 totals 15 residues. The V and J ends lost 6 bases and 5 bases respectively, with 17 bases between them. DNA of the CDR3: TGTGCCAGCAGGGGCGGGGCCCTTCGGAACAATGAGCAGTTCTTC. Its translation: CASRGGALRNNEQFF.

This chain links TRBV11-2 with TRBJ2-7; D tentatively reads TRBD1 or TRBD2 (5 bases each). Germline V gives CDR1 SGHAT, CDR2 FQNNGV. V lost 2 bases, J lost 3 bases, and 20 bases lay in between. This CDR3 has 17 amino acids. The CDR3 DNA sequence: TGTGCCAGCAGCTTAAGTTTGCCCGGGACCCCTGTCTACGAGCAGTACTTC. It yields the protein CASSLSLPGTPVYEQYF. Full variable domain (outside the CDR3, taken from reference TRBV11-2 and TRBJ2-7): EAGVAQSPRYKIIEKRQSVAFWCNPISGHATLYWYQQILGQGPKLLIQFQNNGVVDDSQLPKDRFSAERLKGVDSTLKIQPAKLEDSAVYLCASSLSLPGTPVYEQYFGPGTRLTVT.

For this clonotype: A read error is possible here, since a much larger clone lies one base away. The final CDR3 position lacks the conserved phenylalanine or tryptophan, pointing to a likely read error. The rearrangement links TRBV11-1 to TRBJ1-6; D gene unclear. Germline V gene lookup returns CDR1 SGHAT and CDR2 FQDESV (reference sequence). V was shortened by 1 base and J by 0 bases, with 13 bases between the two germline ends. The CDR3 is 18 amino acids. The CDR3 coding sequence is TGTGCCAGCAGCTTAGATTCCACAGCCATCTCCTATAATTCACCCCTCCACCTT. The encoded protein is CASSLDSTAISYNSPLHL.

The genes are TRBV24-1 and TRBJ1-2; D remains unclear. Trimming took off 4 bases at V and 4 bases at J, with 12 bases between the two ends. This CDR3 has 14 residues. CDR1 is KGHDR, CDR2 SFDVKD, per germline. CDR3 nucleotide sequence: TGTGCCACCAGTGACATTGGCCAGAGCTATGGCTACACCTTC. It yields the protein CATSDIGQSYGYTF.